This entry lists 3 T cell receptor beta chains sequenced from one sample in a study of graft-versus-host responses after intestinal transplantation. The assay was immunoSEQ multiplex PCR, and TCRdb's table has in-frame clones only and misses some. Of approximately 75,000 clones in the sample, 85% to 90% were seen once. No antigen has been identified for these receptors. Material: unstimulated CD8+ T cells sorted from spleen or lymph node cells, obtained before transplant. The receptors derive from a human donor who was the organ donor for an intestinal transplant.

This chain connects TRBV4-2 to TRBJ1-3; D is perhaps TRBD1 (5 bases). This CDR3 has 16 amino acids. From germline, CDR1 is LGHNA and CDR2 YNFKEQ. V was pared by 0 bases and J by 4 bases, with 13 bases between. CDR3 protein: CASSQDWASGGNTIYF. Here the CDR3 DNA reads TGTGCCAGCAGCCAAGATTGGGCCTCAGGGGGAAACACCATATATTTT.

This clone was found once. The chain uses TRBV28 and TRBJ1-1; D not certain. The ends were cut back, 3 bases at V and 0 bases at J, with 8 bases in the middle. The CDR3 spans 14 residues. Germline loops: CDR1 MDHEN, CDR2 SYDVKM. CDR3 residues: CASSLGSLNTEAFF. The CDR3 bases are TGTGCCAGCAGTTTGGGCAGTCTGAACACTGAAGCTTTCTTT.

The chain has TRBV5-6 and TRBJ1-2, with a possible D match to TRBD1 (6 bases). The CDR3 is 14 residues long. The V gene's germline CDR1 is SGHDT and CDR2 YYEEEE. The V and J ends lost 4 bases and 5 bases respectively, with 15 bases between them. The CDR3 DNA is TGTGCCAGCAGCAGGGACACGGAGGCGTATGGCTACACCTTC. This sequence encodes CASSRDTEAYGYTF.